These 32 T cell receptor beta chains originate from one sample sequenced in a study of spatial heterogeneity in lung cancer. Sample time point: sample taken at primary tumor resection. Whole RNA came from tumor, nontumor lung or frozen PBMC and was sequenced without being sorted. TCRdb used MiXCR to reprocess the 5' RACE reads, holding one entry per CDR3 protein. The sample records approximately 12,000 distinct CDR3 sequences, 5.5% to 7.5% being singletons. Specimen: normal lung tissue next to the tumor, collected at surgery. The receptors stem from a male donor with early-stage non-small cell lung cancer.

This clonotype has just a few counts. The gene calls are TRBV7-2 and TRBJ2-1; tentative D call: TRBD2 (6 bases). V gave up 5 bases and J gave up 2 bases, with 13 bases separating them. The CDR3 contains 15 residues. The germline CDR1 and CDR2 sequences are SGHTA and FQGNSA. CDR3 nucleotides: TGTGCCAGCAGCCTTAGCGGAATCCCCTACAATGAGCAGTTCTTC. The encoded protein is CASSLSGIPYNEQFF.

This clonotype was detected ten times or more. V is TRBV29-1 and J is TRBJ1-2, with D perhaps TRBD1 (5 bases). Germline CDR1 and CDR2: SQVTM and ANQGSEA. V gave up 2 bases and J gave up 8 bases, with 21 bases separating them. CDR3 size: 15 residues. CDR3 sequence reads: CSVENDRPLPWGYTF. DNA of the CDR3: TGCAGCGTTGAAAATGACAGACCCTTGCCCTGGGGCTACACCTTC.

In this sample, this clonotype turned up a few times. The chain recombines TRBV25-1 with TRBJ2-4, with D possibly TRBD1 on 6 matching bases. The V and J ends lost 4 bases and 6 bases respectively, with 13 bases between them. The CDR3 is 14 residues long. In germline, CDR1 is MGHDK, CDR2 SYGVNS. The CDR3 spells CASSAGEKGNIQYF. For the CDR3, the DNA is TGTGCCAGCAGTGCAGGGGAGAAAGGAAACATTCAGTACTTC.

Only a few counts were recorded for this clonotype. The gene calls are TRBV5-1 and TRBJ2-1; possible D gene TRBD1, 5 bases. The germline gives CDR1 SGHRS, CDR2 YFSETQ. CDR3 length: 14 residues. V gave up 4 bases and J gave up 7 bases, with 15 bases separating them. The CDR3 protein is CASSVTDRGNEQFF. In DNA form, the CDR3 reads TGCGCCAGCAGCGTGACGGATAGGGGTAATGAGCAGTTCTTC.

This clonotype was found many times. This chain uses TRBV28 with TRBJ2-6; D unclear. The CDR3 spans 15 residues. CDR1 and CDR2 from the germline V gene are MDHEN and SYDVKM. V was cut by 5 bases and J by 0 bases, with 8 bases left in between. CDR3 nucleotides: TGTGCCAGCAGTGTTCAGAGCTCTGGGGCCAACGTCCTGACTTTC. It encodes CASSVQSSGANVLTF.

There are a few counts of this clonotype. This CDR3 is CASANQGYTGELFF. Written as DNA, the CDR3 is TGCGCCAGCGCTAACCAGGGTTACACCGGGGAGCTGTTTTTT. The chain combines TRBV5-1 with TRBJ2-2; D is perhaps TRBD1 (5 bases). The V end lost 7 bases, the J end lost 3 bases, and 13 bases lay between the germline ends. The CDR3 is 14 amino acids. The germline gives CDR1 SGHRS, CDR2 YFSETQ.

This clonotype was detected ten times or more. The chain is built from TRBV18 and TRBJ1-1; 9 bases align to TRBD1. In germline, CDR1 is KGHSH, CDR2 LQKENI. The length of the CDR3 is 15 residues. V was pared by 3 bases and J by 5 bases, with 7 bases of the junction left unmatched. The CDR3 coding sequence is TGTGCCAGCTCACCGACCGGGACAGGGAGGACTGAAGCTTTCTTT. Translated: CASSPTGTGRTEAFF.

Ten or more counts support this clonotype. The chain recombines TRBV19 with TRBJ2-1; 8 bases line up with TRBD2. The CDR3 loop spans 14 amino acids. V dropped 4 bases and J dropped 6; count of bases not matched to a gene: 5. Germline assignment: CDR1 LNHDA and CDR2 SQIVND (reference sequence). The CDR3 nucleotides are TGTGCCAGTAGTACCCGGCTAGCGGGCAATGAGCAGTTCTTC. This sequence encodes CASSTRLAGNEQFF.

This clonotype was recorded many times. The chain combines TRBV27 with TRBJ1-5; D gene uncertain. The ends were cut back, 5 bases at V and 4 bases at J, with 9 bases in the middle. Germline values: CDR1 MNHEY, CDR2 SMNVEV (reference sequence). The CDR3 has 13 amino acids. This CDR3 is CASSESLNQPQHF. The CDR3 coding sequence is TGTGCCAGCAGTGAGAGTTTAAATCAGCCCCAGCATTTT.

By frequency in the sample, this clonotype is medium-sized (0.01 to 0.1%). The V gene is TRBV25-1, the J gene TRBJ1-5; D unresolved. The CDR3 sequence is 15 residues long. CDR1 is MGHDK, CDR2 SYGVNS, per germline. Between the trimmed V and J ends, which lost 3 bases and 1 base, there was a span of 10 bases. In nucleotides, the CDR3 is TGTGCCAGCAGTGAGAACACCTGGAGCAATCAGCCCCAGCATTTT. The encoded protein is CASSENTWSNQPQHF.

This clonotype was seen a handful of times. J is TRBJ2-1 and V is TRBV4-2; 9 bases agree with TRBD2. Trimming removed 4 bases from V and 5 bases from J; junction bases left unmatched: 3. Germline CDR1 and CDR2: LGHNA and YNFKEQ. The length of the CDR3 is 14 residues. The DNA of the CDR3 is TGTGCCAGCAGCCTGTCTAGCGGGAACAATGAGCAGTTCTTC. This sequence encodes CASSLSSGNNEQFF.

In its sample, this clonotype was seen many times. The chain joins TRBV16 to TRBJ2-7; the match to TRBD2 covers 8 bases. CDR3 length equals 16 residues. The ends lost 0 bases at V and 2 bases at J; junction bases unmatched: 6. Germline assignment: CDR1 KGHSY and CDR2 FQNENV. CDR3 in amino acids: CASSQSFAGGAYEQYF. As DNA, the CDR3 is TGTGCCAGCAGCCAATCGTTTGCGGGAGGTGCCTACGAGCAGTACTTC.

In its sample, this clonotype was seen many times. The rearrangement links TRBV2 to TRBJ2-5, with D maybe TRBD2 (6 bases). The V gene lost 11 bases and the J gene lost 2 bases, with 12 bases spanning the gap. CDR1 SNHLY and CDR2 FYNNEI come from the germline V gene. This CDR3 comprises 12 residues. CDR3 DNA: TGTGCCGGGGGACTGGTACAAGAGACCCAGTACTTC. This translates into CAGGLVQETQYF. Full variable domain (rest looked up from reference TRBV2 and TRBJ2-5): EPEVTQTPSHQVTQMGQEVILRCVPISNHLYFYWYRQILGQKVEFLVSFYNNEISEKSEIFDDQFSVERPDGSNFTLKIRSTKLEDSAMYFCAGGLVQETQYFGPGTRLLVL.

This clonotype was found many times. This rearrangement joins TRBV6-2 or TRBV6-3 to TRBJ1-5, with D hard to call. The CDR3 covers 13 residues. V was cut by 5 bases and J by 3 bases, with 8 bases left in between. Germline CDR1 and CDR2: MNHEY and SVGEGT. CDR3: CASSRTYNQPQHF. The CDR3 nucleotides are TGTGCCAGCAGTCGGACCTACAATCAGCCCCAGCATTTT.

The sample holds many counts of this clonotype. The V and J genes are TRBV21-1 and TRBJ2-5. TRBV21-1 is listed as a pseudogene. This CDR3 has 11 residues. CDR3 nucleotides: TGTGCCAGCAGCAAAGACGCGACCCAGTACTTC. The encoded protein is CASSKDATQYF.

This clonotype was recorded at least ten times. The chain couples TRBV12-5 to TRBJ1-2; 8 bases match TRBD1. The germline V gene has CDR1 LGHNT and CDR2 FRNRAP. J lost 4 bases, V lost 4 bases, and 11 bases had no gene match. The CDR3 sequence is 16 residues long. CDR3 residues: CASGSLGTGSFYGYTF. Here the CDR3 DNA reads TGTGCTAGTGGTTCCCTCGGGACAGGCTCATTCTATGGCTACACCTTC.

This chain's CDR3 is CASSVENTEAFF. CDR3 nucleotide sequence: TGTGCCAGCAGCGTAGAGAACACTGAAGCTTTCTTT. The chain uses TRBV9 and TRBJ1-1; D is unclear. This CDR3 is 12 amino acids long. V shed 0 bases and J shed 1 base, with 1 base lying between them. Germline lookup yields CDR1 SGDLS and CDR2 YYNGEE.

The sample holds many counts of this clonotype. The chain employs TRBV7-2 and TRBJ2-3; D perhaps matches TRBD2 (6 bases). Germline V lookup: CDR1 SGHTA, CDR2 FQGNSA. The V gene lost 5 bases and the J gene lost 2 bases, with 11 bases spanning the gap. The CDR3 sequence is 14 residues long. This CDR3 reads CASSLSGPTDTQYF. The CDR3 region has the DNA TGTGCCAGCAGCCTGAGCGGGCCCACAGATACGCAGTATTTT. Supplemented by reference TRBV7-2 and TRBJ2-3, the full variable domain reads GAGVSQSPSNKVTEKGKDVELRCDPISGHTALYWYRQSLGQGLEFLIYFQGNSAPDKSGLPSDRFSAERTGGSVSTLTIQRTQQEDSAVYLCASSLSGPTDTQYFGPGTRLTVL.

In this sample, this clonotype turned up many times. This sequence joins TRBV28 and TRBJ2-7, with D possibly being TRBD2 (6 bases). The CDR3 is 16 residues long. Germline CDR1 and CDR2: MDHEN and SYDVKM. V was cut by 3 bases and J by 4 bases, with 19 bases left in between. DNA for the CDR3: TGTGCCAGCAGTTTGCACGCCGCGGGAACCTCTTACGAGCAGTACTTC. Its protein product is CASSLHAAGTSYEQYF.

This clonotype has a count of ten or more. The V gene is TRBV10-3, the J gene TRBJ2-7; D might be TRBD1 (6 bases). Germline V gene sequence: CDR1 ENHRY, CDR2 SYGVKD. This CDR3 spans 15 amino acids. V was clipped by 0 bases and J by 3 bases, with 12 bases between them. DNA of the CDR3: TGTGCCATCAGTGAGTCGATGGGGGCGAACTACGAGCAGTACTTC. Encoded protein: CAISESMGANYEQYF.

This clonotype was recorded at least ten times. This chain links TRBV5-1 with TRBJ1-2; D uncertain. Trimming took 3 bases from V and 3 from J, leaving 15 bases between them. Germline V gene data show CDR1 as SGHRS and CDR2 as YFSETQ. This CDR3 is 15 amino acids long. CDR3 DNA sequence: TGCGCCAGCAGCTCAGAACCCCAGACCCACTATGGCTACACCTTC. The encoded protein is CASSSEPQTHYGYTF.

This clonotype occurred a few times. V is TRBV5-5 and J is TRBJ2-2, with 8 bases matching TRBD2. The germline gives CDR1 SGHKS, CDR2 YYEKEE (reference sequence). The CDR3 loop spans 15 amino acids. J was trimmed by 10 bases and V by 3 bases; bases with no gene match: 11. The CDR3 spells CASSYGGGRGEELFF. The DNA of the CDR3 is TGTGCCAGCAGCTACGGCGGGGGGCGCGGGGAGGAGCTGTTTTTT.

This clonotype was found many times. This chain links TRBV11-2 with TRBJ1-1, with TRBD1 identical over 10 bases. V dropped 5 bases and J dropped 6; count of bases not matched to a gene: 9. Per the germline V gene, CDR1 is SGHAT and CDR2 is FQNNGV. The CDR3 has 15 amino acids. The DNA for the CDR3 is TGTGCCAGCAGCGCCCAGACAGGGGGCTTGGCTGAAGCTTTCTTT. It translates to CASSAQTGGLAEAFF.

This clonotype occurred many times. CDR3 loop: CASVGGAGTGELFF. The CDR3 DNA follows: TGTGCCAGCGTCGGAGGGGCCGGAACCGGGGAGCTGTTTTTT. The rearrangement joins TRBV6-2 or TRBV6-3 to TRBJ2-2, with D maybe TRBD2 (6 bases). V was cut by 8 bases and J by 5 bases, with 15 bases left in between. In germline, CDR1 is MNHEY, CDR2 SVGEGT. CDR3 length: 14 amino acids.

The CDR3 nucleotides are TGTGCCAGCGCGTCAGCCCTCCAAGAGACCCAGTACTTC. This gives the protein CASASALQETQYF. This rearrangement joins TRBV12-3 or TRBV12-4 to TRBJ2-5, with unresolved D. V lost 8 bases and J lost 1, with 11 bases in between. The CDR3 runs 13 residues.

This clonotype was detected ten times or more. This sequence joins TRBV11-3 and TRBJ2-7, with 12 positions matching TRBD1. Trimming removed 1 base from V and 4 bases from J; junction bases left unmatched: 14. Germline values: CDR1 SGHNT, CDR2 YENEEA. This CDR3 has 19 residues. CDR3 nucleotides: TGTGCCAGCAGCTTAGTGCGGGACAGGGGGCTAAAGGGCGAATACGAGCAGTACTTC. Residues: CASSLVRDRGLKGEYEQYF. The variable domain in full, with the rest retrieved from reference TRBV11-3 and TRBJ2-7, is EAGVVQSPRYKIIEKKQPVAFWCNPISGHNTLYWYLQNLGQGPELLIRYENEEAVDDSQLPKDRFSAERLKGVDSTLKIQPAELGDSAVYLCASSLVRDRGLKGEYEQYFGPGTRLTVT.

Sample share makes this clonotype medium-sized (0.01 to 0.1%). The chain employs TRBV10-2 and TRBJ1-5, with D possibly matching TRBD1 (5 bases). The CDR3 sequence is 15 residues long. Germline V gene data show CDR1 as WSHSY and CDR2 as SAAADI. The V end was cut by 6 bases, the J end by 5 bases, with 17 bases between. CDR3 sequence reads: CASRSGTIDHQPQHF. CDR3 DNA sequence: TGCGCCAGCAGGTCAGGGACGATAGATCATCAGCCCCAGCATTTT.

This clonotype was counted at least ten times. The rearrangement links TRBV5-6 to TRBJ2-2; perhaps TRBD2 as D (6 bases). Looked up from germline, CDR1 is SGHDT and CDR2 is YYEEEE. The V end lost 2 bases, the J end lost 5 bases, and 13 bases lay between the germline ends. The CDR3 length is 15 residues. The DNA of the CDR3 is TGTGCCAGCAGCTTCGGGGGAGGTGAGACCGGGGAGCTGTTTTTT. Residues: CASSFGGGETGELFF.

The sample holds a few counts of this clonotype. The chain combines TRBV4-2 with TRBJ2-1; no definite D call. Germline V gene data show CDR1 as LGHNA and CDR2 as YNFKEQ. CDR3 size: 13 residues. The germline V and J ends were trimmed by 3 bases and 7 bases, with 10 bases remaining between them. The CDR3 spells CASSHARSNEQFF. The CDR3 DNA is TGTGCCAGCAGCCACGCCCGGTCGAATGAGCAGTTCTTC.

The chain couples TRBV10-2 to TRBJ2-5; 7 bases map to TRBD2. CDR3 size: 14 residues. Germline CDR1 reads WSHSY; CDR2 reads SAAADI. The ends lost 6 bases at V and 5 bases at J; junction bases unmatched: 9. The CDR3 region is CASREGGTGETQYF. The CDR3 bases are TGCGCCAGCAGAGAGGGAGGGACGGGGGAGACCCAGTACTTC.

The chain employs TRBV7-9 and TRBJ2-2; D remains unclear. Per germline, CDR1 SEHNR and CDR2 FQNEAQ (reference sequence). The CDR3 is 12 residues long. Trimming shortened V by 1 base and J by 7 bases, and 4 bases separated the two germline ends. Written as DNA, the CDR3 is TGTGCCAGCAGCTTAGAGAGCGGGGAGCTGTTTTTT. It codes for CASSLESGELFF.

At least ten counts were recorded for this clonotype. The chain employs TRBV7-2 and TRBJ1-6; 10 bases map to TRBD1. J gave up 9 bases and V 3 bases, and 2 bases lay outside the gene matches. The CDR3 is made up of 14 amino acids. CDR1 and CDR2 from the germline V gene are SGHTA and FQGNSA. CDR3 region: CASSLTGGGSPLHF. The CDR3, as DNA: TGTGCCAGCAGCTTGACAGGGGGCGGTTCACCCCTCCACTTT. The whole variable domain, filled in from reference TRBV7-2 and TRBJ1-6, reads GAGVSQSPSNKVTEKGKDVELRCDPISGHTALYWYRQSLGQGLEFLIYFQGNSAPDKSGLPSDRFSAERTGGSVSTLTIQRTQQEDSAVYLCASSLTGGGSPLHFGNGTRLTVT.